Presented here are 29 T cell receptor beta chains from one specimen sequenced in a study of molecular identifiers for immune sequencing clone quantification. Each CDR3 protein is one row after TCRdb ran MiXCR on the PCR reads. Altogether about 510,000 distinct CDR3 sequences are present, around 21% being singletons, with the ten largest covering about 0.8%. Source material: naive CD8+ T cells from blood, with Jurkat cell RNA spiked in. Subset reported: FACS-sorted CD8+CD4-CCR7+CD45RA+ naive T cells. These receptors originate from a human donor in good health. Some libraries in this study had Jurkat cell RNA spiked in.

The chain links TRBV6-2 or TRBV6-3 to TRBJ2-1, with D unclear. This CDR3 has 13 amino acids. Per germline, CDR1 MNHEY and CDR2 SVGEGT. V lost 5 bases and J lost 6, with 11 bases in between. CDR3 sequence (DNA): TGTGCCAGCAGTCTCCACTACGGCAATGAGCAGTTCTTC. Amino acids: CASSLHYGNEQFF.

CDR3 nucleotide sequence: TGTGCCAGCAGTGTGATGCAGCGCAGTAGCAATCAGCCCCAGCATTTT. It encodes CASSVMQRSSNQPQHF. The chain has TRBV2 and TRBJ1-5; D gene ambiguous. The V end lost 4 bases, the J end lost 0 bases, and 13 bases lay between the germline ends. There are 16 residues in the CDR3. CDR1 and CDR2 from the germline V gene are SNHLY and FYNNEI.

This clonotype was observed many times. This chain links TRBV20-1 with TRBJ2-7; TRBD2 aligns across 7 bases. The V gene end was trimmed by 5 bases and the J gene end by 0 bases; junction bases not matched to a gene: 1. The CDR3 is 12 amino acids. CDR1 is DFQATT and CDR2 is SNEGSKA in the germline V gene (reference sequence). CDR3 DNA sequence: TGCAGTGCTTGGGACTACTCCTACGAGCAGTACTTC. Translating it yields CSAWDYSYEQYF.

This clonotype was seen many times. V is TRBV4-3 and J is TRBJ2-3, with TRBD2 matching 11 bases. Germline CDR1 reads LGHNA; CDR2 reads YSLEER. V lost 6 bases to trimming and J lost 6 bases; unmatched junction nucleotides: 8. The CDR3 is 15 amino acids. The CDR3 region is CASSHSGGAGDTQYF. CDR3 nucleotide sequence: TGCGCCAGCAGTCATAGCGGGGGGGCCGGGGATACGCAGTATTTT.

The sample holds many counts of this clonotype. This chain joins TRBV20-1 and TRBJ1-1; no firm D call. This CDR3 has 13 amino acids. Germline values: CDR1 DFQATT, CDR2 SNEGSKA (reference sequence). Between the trimmed V and J ends, which lost 2 bases and 6 bases, there was a span of 13 bases. DNA of the CDR3: TGCAGTGCTAGATCATACCTGAGCCCTGAAGCTTTCTTT. Amino acid sequence: CSARSYLSPEAFF.

The chain recombines TRBV12-3 or TRBV12-4 with TRBJ2-3; D not resolved. This CDR3 has 16 amino acids. The ends were cut back, 1 base at V and 0 bases at J, with 11 bases in the middle. This chain's CDR3 is CASSLGFVGSTDTQYF. Written as DNA, the CDR3 is TGTGCCAGCAGTTTAGGGTTTGTCGGGAGCACAGATACGCAGTATTTT.

In this sample, this clonotype turned up many times. The gene calls are TRBV4-3 and TRBJ2-7; no firm D call. V lost 0 bases to trimming and J lost 4 bases, with 10 bases between them. This CDR3 comprises 14 residues. Germline CDR1 reads LGHNA; CDR2 reads YSLEER. Here the CDR3 reads CASSQERRRYEQYF. In DNA, the CDR3 is TGCGCCAGCAGCCAAGAAAGGCGGCGGTACGAGCAGTACTTC.

The chain couples TRBV6-6 to TRBJ2-2; 9 nucleotides match TRBD1. Germline V gene sequence: CDR1 MNHNY, CDR2 SVGAGI (reference sequence). This CDR3 has 18 amino acids. With V trimmed by 6 bases and J by 5 bases, 16 bases remained unmatched. The CDR3 loop reads CASRQIPGQGETTGELFF. The CDR3, as DNA: TGTGCCAGCAGGCAAATACCGGGACAGGGAGAAACAACCGGGGAGCTGTTTTTT.

To note about this clonotype: A read error may explain this, as a much larger clone is one base away. The chain employs TRBV29-1 and TRBJ1-1; no definite D call. Germline V gene sequence: CDR1 SQVTM, CDR2 ANQGSEA. There are 10 residues in the CDR3. V lost 4 bases and J 10 bases, leaving 10 bases between the germline ends. CDR3 amino acids: CSVVLRSAFF. The CDR3 DNA is TGCAGCGTTGTATTACGATCAGCTTTCTTT.

The chain uses TRBV15 and TRBJ2-7; D gene ambiguous. Germline CDR1 is LNHNV and CDR2 is YYDKDF (reference sequence). Trimming took 0 bases from V and 1 from J, leaving 7 bases between them. The CDR3 contains 14 residues. Here the CDR3 DNA reads TGTGCCACCAGCAGAGATCGGACGTCCTACGAGCAGTACTTC. This gives the protein CATSRDRTSYEQYF.

The sample holds many counts of this clonotype. This chain uses TRBV5-4 with TRBJ2-1; no definite D call. The CDR3 sequence is 12 residues long. Looked up from germline, CDR1 is SGHNT and CDR2 is YYREEE (reference sequence). Trimming left V 2 bases short and J 7 bases short, with 7 bases between. The CDR3 sequence is CASSLWGNEQFF. CDR3 DNA sequence: TGTGCCAGCAGCTTATGGGGTAATGAGCAGTTCTTC.

This clonotype was observed many times. This chain connects TRBV13 to TRBJ2-3; perhaps TRBD2 as D (6 bases). Trimming removed 3 bases at V and 0 bases at J, with 10 bases between. Germline CDR1 PRHDT, CDR2 FYEKMQ (reference sequence). The CDR3 is 15 amino acids. CDR3: CASSLKRVSTDTQYF. The CDR3 DNA follows: TGTGCCAGCAGCTTGAAGCGGGTTAGCACAGATACGCAGTATTTT. The full variable domain, completed using reference TRBV13 and TRBJ2-3, is AAGVIQSPRHLIKEKRETATLKCYPIPRHDTVYWYQQGPGQDPQFLISFYEKMQSDKGSIPDRFSAQQFSDYHSELNMSSLELGDSALYFCASSLKRVSTDTQYFGPGTRLTVL.

The CDR3, as DNA: TGTGCCAGCAGCCAAGATGGGTATAGCAATCAGCCCCAGCATTTT. This encodes CASSQDGYSNQPQHF. The V call is TRBV3-1, the J call TRBJ1-5; D uncertain. Germline CDR1 is LGHDT and CDR2 is YNNKEL (reference sequence). The CDR3 covers 15 residues. Trimming took off 0 bases at V and 0 bases at J, with 6 bases between the two ends.

This clonotype was picked up many times. This chain uses TRBV5-4 with TRBJ1-3, with D possibly matching TRBD1 (5 bases). This CDR3 is built from 15 residues. Trimming left V 4 bases short and J 2 bases short, with 13 bases between. CDR1 is SGHNT, CDR2 YYREEE, per germline (reference sequence). CDR3 residues: CASSPPGSPGNTIYF. CDR3 bases: TGTGCCAGCAGCCCTCCAGGGTCCCCTGGAAACACCATATATTTT.

To note about this clonotype: Given the absence of the conserved phenylalanine or tryptophan at the CDR3 end, a read error is likely. The chain carries TRBV10-3 and TRBJ2-1; 8 nucleotides align to TRBD1. Germline loops: CDR1 ENHRY, CDR2 SYGVKD. This CDR3 has 15 residues. V was pared by 2 bases and J by 6 bases, with 6 bases of the junction left unmatched. CDR3 region: CAISEGQGMPNEQFL. In nucleotides, the CDR3 is TGTGCCATCAGTGAGGGACAGGGTATGCCCAATGAGCAGTTCCTC.

Concerning this clonotype itself: A much more abundant neighbour one base away suggests this may be a read error. The genes are TRBV7-9 and TRBJ1-5; D is ambiguous. CDR1 and CDR2 (germline): SEHNR, FQNEAQ (reference sequence). This CDR3 is built from 17 residues. V was clipped by 4 bases and J by 2 bases, with 18 bases between them. CDR3 region: CASSSDVPSLGNQPQHF. Here the CDR3 DNA reads TGTGCCAGCAGCTCCGACGTCCCTAGCCTGGGCAATCAGCCCCAGCATTTT.

J is TRBJ2-7 and V is TRBV6-1; D perhaps matches TRBD1 (5 bases). Germline assignment: CDR1 MNHNS and CDR2 SASEGT. Trimming took off 1 base at V and 2 bases at J, with 12 bases between the two ends. The CDR3 loop spans 15 amino acids. The CDR3 bases are TGTGCCAGCAGTGAAGTAGGGGCGTCCCCCTACGAGCAGTACTTC. It codes for CASSEVGASPYEQYF.

This clonotype was observed a few times. This rearrangement joins TRBV20-1 to TRBJ2-7; 10 bases are shared with TRBD1. This CDR3 has 13 amino acids. CDR1 and CDR2 from the germline V gene are DFQATT and SNEGSKA (reference sequence). The J segment lost 2 bases and the V segment lost 8 bases, leaving 6 bases of the junction unmatched. In DNA form, the CDR3 reads TGCAGTACTTCCGGGACAGGGGCCTACGAGCAGTACTTC. Its translation: CSTSGTGAYEQYF.

For this clonotype: This clone may be a read error of a much larger clone one base away. The J gene is TRBJ1-1, the V gene TRBV7-9, with D perhaps matching TRBD1 (5 bases). In germline, CDR1 is SEHNR, CDR2 FQNEAQ (reference sequence). This CDR3 is built from 15 residues. CDR3 nucleotides: TGTGCCAGCAGCTCGTACGGGACTACCGCACCTGAAGCTCTCTTT. Protein: CASSSYGTTAPEALF.

The genes are TRBV4-2 and TRBJ2-7, with 7 positions matching TRBD2. Germline V CDR1 and CDR2: LGHNA, YNFKEQ. Trimming cost V 2 bases and J 0 bases; bases outside gene matches: 7. This CDR3 is built from 16 residues. The CDR3 DNA sequence: TGTGCCAGCAGCCAAACCAATGGCGGGAGCTCCTACGAGCAGTACTTC. This codes for CASSQTNGGSSYEQYF.

The chain combines TRBV6-2 or TRBV6-3 with TRBJ2-7, with TRBD1 identical over 10 bases. The CDR3 runs 14 residues. The trim removed 9 bases at V and 5 bases at J, leaving 10 bases unmatched. Germline V CDR1 and CDR2: MNHEY, SVGEGT. CDR3 in DNA: TGTGCCAGGAGCGCCGGGACAGGGGTCAACGAGCAGTACTTC. It is translated as CARSAGTGVNEQYF.

This clonotype was observed many times. J is TRBJ2-3 and V is TRBV7-6, with 8 bases that match TRBD1. The CDR3 totals 15 residues. Germline values: CDR1 SGHVS, CDR2 FNYEAQ. Trimming removed 4 bases from V and 5 bases from J; junction bases left unmatched: 8. CDR3 coding DNA: TGTGCCAGCAGCTCTTATCAGGGGGCTGGAGATACGCAGTATTTT. Translation gives CASSSYQGAGDTQYF.

This clonotype showed up many times. The chain couples TRBV29-1 to TRBJ2-3, with 8 positions matching TRBD1. J lost 3 bases, V lost 8 bases, and 10 bases had no gene match. Germline-derived CDR1 and CDR2 are SQVTM and ANQGSEA. The CDR3 spans 14 residues. The CDR3 region is CSLRGTGGTDTQYF. The DNA of the CDR3 is TGCAGCTTGCGCGGGACAGGAGGTACAGATACGCAGTATTTT.

The J gene is TRBJ2-4, the V gene TRBV12-3 or TRBV12-4; TRBD1 agrees at 8 bases. The ends lost 6 bases at V and 1 base at J; junction bases unmatched: 2. The CDR3 loop spans 14 amino acids. CDR3 DNA: TGTGCCAGCAGCACAGGGGGGGCCAAAAACATTCAGTACTTC. Translation gives CASSTGGAKNIQYF.

This clonotype was observed at least ten times. This sequence joins TRBV7-9 and TRBJ1-4, with TRBD1 matching 7 bases. The CDR3 contains 15 residues. V dropped 4 bases and J dropped 3; count of bases not matched to a gene: 5. CDR1 and CDR2 from the germline V gene are SEHNR and FQNEAQ (reference sequence). CDR3 nucleotide sequence: TGTGCCAGCAGCTCCCGGGACAGCCCTAATGAAAAACTGTTTTTT. Its translation is CASSSRDSPNEKLFF.

The rearrangement uses TRBV2 and TRBJ2-5; TRBD2 matches at 11 bases. The J segment lost 1 base and the V segment lost 9 bases, leaving 13 bases of the junction unmatched. The CDR3 totals 17 residues. Looked up from germline, CDR1 is SNHLY and CDR2 is FYNNEI. CDR3 DNA sequence: TGTGCCAGTGAGGCTCTAACTAGCGGGGGCTTCCAAGAGACCCAGTACTTC. As protein: CASEALTSGGFQETQYF.

This clonotype was seen only a few times. The rearrangement links TRBV12-3 or TRBV12-4 to TRBJ2-5; D is tentatively TRBD1 or TRBD2 (5 bases each). Trimming pared 6 bases from V and 3 bases from J, leaving 11 bases between. CDR3 length equals 13 residues. DNA of the CDR3: TGTGCCAGCAGCCCGAGGGGAGAAGAGACCCAGTACTTC. It encodes CASSPRGEETQYF.

A note on this clonotype: At one boundary the junction diverges from the germline segment, which might be a read error. CDR3 coding DNA: TGTGTCACCAGCAGGGGACTAACAGGGGTGGGCGAGCAGTACTTC. Translated: CVTSRGLTGVGEQYF. This chain joins TRBV15 and TRBJ2-7; D is tentatively TRBD1 or TRBD2 (7 bases each). Germline V gene sequence: CDR1 LNHNV, CDR2 YYDKDF (reference sequence). This CDR3 region has 15 residues.

This clonotype was detected ten times or more. The rearrangement links TRBV9 to TRBJ2-2; no clear D. CDR3 length: 15 amino acids. CDR1 is SGDLS, CDR2 YYNGEE, per germline. Trimming removed 0 bases from V and 3 bases from J, with 9 bases in between. CDR3 loop: CASSVVSGDTGELFF. CDR3 DNA: TGTGCCAGCAGCGTAGTGTCCGGAGACACCGGGGAGCTGTTTTTT.